This paragraph reports one TCR beta chain. This record belongs to a study of technical replicates of blood from several donors. V was clipped by 1 base and J by 0 bases, with 9 bases between them. In germline, CDR1 is LGHNA, CDR2 YNFKEQ. The CDR3 has 16 amino acids. Using immunoSEQ multiplex PCR, the repertoire was profiled, and TCRdb retains in-frame clones only, with some absent. The sample lists some 100,000 clones, 95% to 96% seen once, with approximately 0.2% in the top ten. The specimen was T cells isolated from PBMCs. The sequence was collected from a human donor in good health. The chain is built from TRBV4-2 and TRBJ1-4; the D is unclear. The chain's CDR3 is CASSQAPGTTNEKLFF. CDR3 in DNA: TGTGCCAGCAGCCAAGCGCCCGGGACAACTAATGAAAAACTGTTTTTT.